This T cell receptor beta chain was captured by sequencing in a study of blood T cell repertoires in COVID-19. Turning to the study itself: The analysed material was cDNA or gDNA that came from T cells, B-cell-depleted T cells, or PBMCs.

Profiled with immunoSEQ multiplex PCR; TCRdb holds only in-frame clones, not every one. The sample holds around 150,000 clones; about three quarters are singletons and the top ten take around 2.9%. Cohort 3 donors counted as recovered after two negative PCRs, clearance, or resolved symptoms. The CDR3 contains 13 residues. CDR1 is SNHLY and CDR2 is FYNNEI in the germline V gene. V shed 8 bases, J shed 5 bases, and the junction held 6 bases outside the gene matches. Material for sequencing was PBMCs or T cells enriched from blood (not recorded which). The rearrangement links TRBV2 to TRBJ2-5, with TRBD2 matching 9 bases. The clonotype originates from a woman between 50 and 59 years old who had recovered from COVID-19. CDR3 in amino acids: CASLGLAEETQYF. CDR3 in DNA: TGTGCCAGCCTGGGACTAGCTGAGGAGACCCAGTACTTC.